This T cell receptor (beta chain) was identified during a study of read filtering for tumor transcriptome and immune sequencing. The wider study: The cohort had 17 to 20 men and approximately 14 women aged roughly 45 to 90, mean about 72 years. Per sample, TCR-region reads ranged about 4.05 to 10.27 million by IR-seq, about 85 to 1,400 by RNA-seq. Study-wide results and caveats: Sorted CD138-negative bone marrow cells were not purified T cells.

Germline V gene sequence: CDR1 SNHLY, CDR2 FYNNEI. The CDR3 is made up of 12 amino acids. With 6 bases removed from V and 5 bases from J, the gap between germline ends came to 9 bases. This clonotype has at least ten counts. Its antigen remains unknown. At the time of active disease, bone marrow was collected from every patient. Molecular barcoded adaptors covering alpha/delta and beta/gamma chains were used on roughly 400 ng RNA. MiXCR was run by TCRdb on the reads, yielding one entry per CDR3 protein. The sample has roughly 68,000 distinct CDR3 sequences; approximately 15% are singletons. The clonotype was recovered from a donor over 35 with multiple myeloma. The specimen sequenced was a population of CD138-negative cells sorted from bone marrow. This chain joins TRBV2 and TRBJ2-3, with D maybe TRBD2 (6 bases). The CDR3 DNA reads TGTGCCAGCAGGCGAGCGGGAGATACGCAGTATTTT. This encodes CASRRAGDTQYF. Using reference TRBV2 and TRBJ2-3 for the parts outside the CDR3, the full variable domain is EPEVTQTPSHQVTQMGQEVILRCVPISNHLYFYWYRQILGQKVEFLVSFYNNEISEKSEIFDDQFSVERPDGSNFTLKIRSTKLEDSAMYFCASRRAGDTQYFGPGTRLTVL.